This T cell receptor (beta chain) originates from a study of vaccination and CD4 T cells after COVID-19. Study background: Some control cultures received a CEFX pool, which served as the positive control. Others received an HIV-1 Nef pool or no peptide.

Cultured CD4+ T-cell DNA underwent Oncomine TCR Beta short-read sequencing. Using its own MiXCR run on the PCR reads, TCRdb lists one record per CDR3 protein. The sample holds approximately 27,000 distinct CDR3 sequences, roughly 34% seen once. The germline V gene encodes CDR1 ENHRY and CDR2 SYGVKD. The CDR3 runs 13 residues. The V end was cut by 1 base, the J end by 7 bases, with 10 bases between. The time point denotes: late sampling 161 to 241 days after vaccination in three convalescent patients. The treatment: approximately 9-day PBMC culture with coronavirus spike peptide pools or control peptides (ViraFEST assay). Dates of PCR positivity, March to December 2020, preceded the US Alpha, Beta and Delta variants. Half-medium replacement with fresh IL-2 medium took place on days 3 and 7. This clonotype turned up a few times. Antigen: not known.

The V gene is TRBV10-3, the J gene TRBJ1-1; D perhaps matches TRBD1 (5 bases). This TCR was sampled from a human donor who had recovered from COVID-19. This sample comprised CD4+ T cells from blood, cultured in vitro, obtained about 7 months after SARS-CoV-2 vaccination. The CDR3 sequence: CAISELTDSEAFF. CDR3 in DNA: TGTGCCATCAGTGAGTTGACTGACAGTGAAGCTTTCTTT.